A single sample is the source of the 9 T cell receptor beta chains below, sequenced in a study of identical twins. TCRdb processed the 5' RACE reads anew with MiXCR; each CDR3 protein has one entry. The sample comprises 1.5 million to 2 million distinct CDR3 sequences, roughly 35% of which are singletons, and 0.25% to 0.3% rests with the top ten. Specimen: cord blood. The receptors here all came from a newborn girl in good health.

This clonotype was observed a few times. The CDR3 bases are TGTGCCAGCAGTTTAAGGATAACGGCAGAAAGCGGGGAGCTGTTTTTT. Translating gives CASSLRITAESGELFF. The chain combines TRBV28 with TRBJ2-2; D gene ambiguous. This CDR3 region has 16 residues. Germline-derived CDR1 and CDR2 are MDHEN and SYDVKM. V shed 2 bases and J shed 7 bases, with 17 bases lying between them. Full variable domain (missing parts from reference TRBV28 and TRBJ2-2): DVKVTQSSRYLVKRTGEKVFLECVQDMDHENMFWYRQDPGLGLRLIYFSYDVKMKEKGDIPEGYSVSREKKERFSLILESASTNQTSMYLCASSLRITAESGELFFGEGSRLTVL.

The chain recombines TRBV13 with TRBJ2-6; D is undetermined. With 5 bases removed from V and 6 bases from J, the gap between germline ends came to 11 bases. Germline values: CDR1 PRHDT, CDR2 FYEKMQ (reference sequence). CDR3 length equals 14 residues. Here the CDR3 DNA reads TGTGCCAGCAGCCCCCCGTTGGAGGCCAACGTCCTGACTTTC. Protein product: CASSPPLEANVLTF.

The rearrangement links TRBV20-1 to TRBJ2-4; D remains unclear. Germline CDR1 is DFQATT and CDR2 is SNEGSKA (reference sequence). The CDR3 sequence is 16 residues long. The V gene lost 0 bases and the J gene lost 0 bases, with 12 bases spanning the gap. The CDR3 spells CSARDRDRLAKNIQYF. The DNA of the CDR3 is TGCAGTGCTAGAGATCGAGATCGATTAGCCAAAAACATTCAGTACTTC.

The V gene is TRBV7-2, the J gene TRBJ2-7, with 7 bases that match TRBD2. The CDR3 has 14 amino acids. Germline V gene data show CDR1 as SGHTA and CDR2 as FQGNSA. The V segment lost 3 bases and the J segment 5 bases; nucleotides outside the gene matches: 7. CDR3 sequence reads: CASSFLGRGDEQYF. The DNA of the CDR3 is TGTGCCAGCAGCTTTTTAGGTCGGGGGGACGAGCAGTACTTC.

A few counts support this clonotype. The junction and the germline gene differ at one end; a read error may be behind it. The chain has TRBV24-1 and TRBJ2-4; no clear D gene. The CDR3 loop spans 17 amino acids. In germline, CDR1 is KGHDR, CDR2 SFDVKD. The CDR3 nucleotides are TGTGCCGCCAGTGATACCGGCCAGGACCTGGGCCAAAACATTCAGTACTTC. Its protein product is CAASDTGQDLGQNIQYF.

The DNA for the CDR3 is TGTGCCAGCAGTTACGGACTAGCGGGAGAGGGGAATGAGCAGTTCTTC. Its translation is CASSYGLAGEGNEQFF. The rearrangement uses TRBV6-5 and TRBJ2-1, with 13 bases aligning to TRBD2. V shed 2 bases and J 7 bases; nucleotides not matched to a gene: 5. The length of the CDR3 is 16 residues. Per the germline V gene, CDR1 is MNHEY and CDR2 is SVGAGI.

This clonotype has only one observation. The chain carries TRBV20-1 and TRBJ1-5; D might be TRBD1 (5 bases). V lost 2 bases, J lost 4 bases, and 15 bases lay in between. Germline CDR1 is DFQATT and CDR2 is SNEGSKA (reference sequence). The CDR3 contains 15 residues. The CDR3 DNA sequence: TGCAGTGCTAGACCCCAGGGACCGTGGAATCAGCCCCAGCATTTT. Its translation is CSARPQGPWNQPQHF.

This clonotype appeared many times. The rearrangement uses TRBV5-1 and TRBJ1-4, with TRBD1 as a possible D gene (5 bases). Germline CDR1 is SGHRS and CDR2 is YFSETQ. Trimming pared 2 bases from V and 4 bases from J, leaving 9 bases between. There are 14 residues in the CDR3. DNA of the CDR3: TGCGCCAGCAGCTTCGGGCAGGGTAATGAAAAACTGTTTTTT. Encoded protein: CASSFGQGNEKLFF.

In this sample, this clonotype turned up many times. The rearrangement links TRBV6-6 to TRBJ2-7, with a possible D match to TRBD1 (6 bases). Germline V CDR1 and CDR2: MNHNY, SVGAGI (reference sequence). The length of the CDR3 is 13 residues. The V end was cut by 5 bases, the J end by 3 bases, with 11 bases between. The CDR3 is CASSTGKNYEQYF. The CDR3 region has the DNA TGTGCCAGCAGTACAGGGAAGAACTACGAGCAGTACTTC.